Reported below is one T cell receptor beta chain. Its antigen specificity is not known. One base away there is no much larger clone; base qualities are not given. The record originates from a study of T cell responses to AZD1222 COVID-19 vaccine (dated by TCRdb to about 2021). As for the study more broadly: AZD1222 recipients with second doses at about 4 weeks or about 12 weeks were pooled, because spike-specific TCR depth and breadth did not differ between schedules. TCR sequencing was performed for 230 to 250 trial participants, of whom around 200 were given two doses of AZD1222 and 26 were given two doses of MenACWY control vaccine. Trial participants were enrolled by age into 18-55, 56-69 and 70-plus year subgroups, with about 150, 27 and 61 TCR-sequenced participants respectively. Points the paper makes about the study in general: Because no day 14 peak-response samples were available, the repertoires could be characterized only after the peak T cell response. Spike-specific TCR breadth and depth rose significantly after two AZD1222 doses compared with day 0 and with MenACWY recipients. Participants were mostly white British, with more females than males. The authors suggested clonal diversity may have been underestimated. Conclusions about previously exposed vaccinees are limited, since just a handful of AZD1222 recipients were seropositive for SARS-CoV-2 at baseline. CD4 TCRs associated with the vaccine covered the entire spike protein, and the dominant responses were in regions 160-218 and 743-854. Epitopes outside the regions mutated in the B.1.351 and B.1.1.7 variants were reportedly recognized by nearly half of the unique spike-specific TCRs. The 56-69-year group was small, and its depth increase did not reach significance, likely because of low power.

Unmatched junction bases come to 8, with V trimmed by 7 bases and J by 6 bases. The CDR3 spans 14 residues, from the cysteine through the phenylalanine. Of all the DNA, just the CDR3 is kept, 42 bases in frame from base 1. This specimen's time point label, interpreted: baseline before first vaccination. Vaccinee samples were obtained from the UK trials COV001 and COV002, which included a single-blind randomized controlled phase 2/3 trial of AZD1222 (ChAdOx1 nCoV-19) in healthy adults. Trial participant PBMC samples were collected at day 0 and day 28 after the second dose for TCRbeta chain sequencing. The CDR3 regions of human TCRbeta chains were analyzed by immunosequencing. The source study handled its data this way. TCRs in the repertoires were matched against a reference library of SARS-CoV-2-specific TCRs that had been generated with the MIRA antigen-specificity platform. Breadth was defined as the fraction of unique TCRs that were SARS-CoV-2-associated. Depth was defined as the fraction of total T cells that were SARS-CoV-2-associated. Each spike-specific TCR was assigned to its reactive spike region and to a CD4 or CD8 class using the MIRA data. Log10-transformed breadth and depth values were compared by one-way ANOVA with Sidak's multiple comparisons tests. TCRdb retrieved this table from immuneACCESS and kept in-frame rearrangements only. Not all clones are present; in checked studies, unresolved V genes account for under half, and no reason is known for the remainder. V and J calls and clone size are as listed in that table; D and trimming were resolved from the DNA. The sample data list about 150,000 clones, and roughly 92% of these were observed just once. More than 1.5% of the sample is in the top ten clones.

The clonotype comes from an adult in good health. The rearrangement joined TRBV5-3 to TRBJ1-5, with 9 bases matching TRBD1. TRBV5-3 is annotated as an ORF whose role is uncertain. The specimen was peripheral blood, collected on day 0 of AZD1222 vaccination. The bases read TGTGCCAGACTGGGACAGGGAGATGGTCAGCCCCAGCATTTT. Translated, this is CARLGQGDGQPQHF.